This T cell receptor beta chain was sequenced for a study of T cells in Graves' hyperthyroidism and ophthalmopathy. V lost 6 bases, J lost 0 bases, and 17 bases lay in between. Germline V gene sequence: CDR1 LGHNA, CDR2 YNFKEQ. The CDR3 covers 16 residues. The investigators amplified TCR beta CDR3 regions from RNA transcripts. RT-PCR in the first round (using the HTBI primer set) targeted the TCR CDR3. TCRdb itself ran the multiplex PCR reads through MiXCR, one entry per CDR3 protein. The sample holds 500,000 to 650,000 distinct CDR3 sequences, just under 20% seen once. Uncontrolled infection, other autoimmune disease, pregnancy or lactation led to exclusion. Using around 10 ml of fresh peripheral blood, PBMCs were prepared.

V gene TRBV4-2 combines with J gene TRBJ1-1; the D gene is possibly TRBD1 (5 bases). Input material: blood. The sequence came from a man aged 35 to 55 with Graves' ophthalmopathy. The CDR3 loop is CASSEKAGPLNTEAFF. CDR3 coding DNA: TGTGCCAGCAGTGAAAAGGCGGGACCCCTGAACACTGAAGCTTTCTTT.